This T cell receptor (beta chain) was observed in a study of OX40 agonist ivuxolimab in advanced cancers. Whole-study context: Three dose-escalation patients had partial responses: one with hepatocellular carcinoma and two with cutaneous melanoma.

V was pared by 0 bases and J by 0 bases, with 6 bases between. The V gene's germline CDR1 is KGHSH and CDR2 LQKENI. The CDR3 contains 15 residues. Libraries were prepared by immunoSEQ multiplex PCR; TCRdb keeps only in-frame clonotypes and omits some of them. The sample contains 30,000 to 40,000 clones, about three quarters of which appear only once. Sequenced material: CD4+ or CD8+ T cells sorted from blood, taken in a trial of the OX40 agonist ivuxolimab. This clonotype originated in an adult with an advanced solid tumor such as melanoma, head and neck, liver or kidney cancer. This sequence joins TRBV18 and TRBJ1-3; D call uncertain. In DNA form, the CDR3 reads TGTGCCAGCTCACCACCCAATCTCTCTGGAAACACCATATATTTT. This sequence encodes CASSPPNLSGNTIYF.